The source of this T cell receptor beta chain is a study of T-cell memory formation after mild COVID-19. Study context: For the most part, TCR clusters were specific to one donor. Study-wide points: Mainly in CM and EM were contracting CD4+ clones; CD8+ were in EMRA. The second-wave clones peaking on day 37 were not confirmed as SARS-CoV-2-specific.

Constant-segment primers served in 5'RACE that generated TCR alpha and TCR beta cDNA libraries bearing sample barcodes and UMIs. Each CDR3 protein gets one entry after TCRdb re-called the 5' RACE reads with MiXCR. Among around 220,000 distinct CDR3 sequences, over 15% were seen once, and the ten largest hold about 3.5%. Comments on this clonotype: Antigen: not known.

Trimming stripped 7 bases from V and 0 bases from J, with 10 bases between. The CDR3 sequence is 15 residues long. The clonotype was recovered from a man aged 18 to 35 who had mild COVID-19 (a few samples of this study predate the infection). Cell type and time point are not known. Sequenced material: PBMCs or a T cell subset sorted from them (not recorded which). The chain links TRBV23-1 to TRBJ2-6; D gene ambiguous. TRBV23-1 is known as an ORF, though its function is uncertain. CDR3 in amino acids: CASNSAYSGANVLTF. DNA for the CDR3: TGCGCCAGCAACAGCGCGTACTCTGGGGCCAACGTCCTGACTTTC.